This TCR beta chain was recovered during a study of radiotherapy plus CTLA-4 blockade in lung cancer. About this clone: No antigen is known for it.

Treatment of patients with chemo-refractory metastatic non-small-cell lung cancer consisted of focal radiation plus CTLA-4 blockade with ipilimumab. Whole-study findings and limits: In blood, TCR clones derived from the tumor expanded after radiotherapy plus ipilimumab.

V shed 5 bases and J shed 9 bases, with 11 bases lying between them. The CDR3 covers 11 residues. In germline, CDR1 is MNHEY, CDR2 SVGAGI. Assay used: immunoSEQ multiplex PCR; TCRdb lists only in-frame clones, some missing. The sample shows about 94,000 clones, roughly 80% of them seen only once. The chain carries TRBV6-5 and TRBJ2-7, with D tentatively TRBD2 (5 bases). The sample in question was peripheral blood, obtained from a patient treated with radiotherapy plus ipilimumab. The clonotype comes from a human donor with non-small cell lung cancer that progressed on radiotherapy plus ipilimumab. The CDR3: CASSPGLGQYF. CDR3 DNA sequence: TGTGCCAGCAGTCCAGGACTTGGGCAGTACTTC.